These T cell receptor beta chains were read from a single sample in a study of blood T cell repertoires in COVID-19. The repertoire was sequenced with immunoSEQ multiplex PCR; TCRdb's copy has only in-frame clones and lacks some. In the table there are about 210,000 clones, 92% of which are singletons. Sequenced: peripheral blood. The receptors stem from a man in his thirties or forties with acute or convalescent COVID-19. The conserved cysteine and the conserved F or W are not part of the CDR3 here.

j_gene: TRBJ2-7
len: 11
v_gene: TRBV29-1
CDR3aa: SVARVPTGEQY

j_gene: TRBJ2-7
len: 12
v_gene: TRBV6-5
CDR3aa: ASSLLAGGYEQY

j_gene: TRBJ2-1
len: 16
v_gene: TRBV18
CDR3aa: ASSRTSGGGSSYNEQF

j_gene: TRBJ1-3
len: 14
v_gene: TRBV7-9
CDR3aa: ASNSFGQGAGNTIY

j_gene: TRBJ2-1
len: 12
v_gene: TRBV7-9
CDR3aa: ASSLTGGADEQF

j_gene: TRBJ2-1
len: 12
v_gene: TRBV5-8
CDR3aa: ASSLGSSYNEQF

j_gene: TRBJ2-7
len: 15
v_gene: TRBV5-1
CDR3aa: ASSILSLRDSSREQY

j_gene: TRBJ1-1
len: 16
v_gene: TRBV7-6
CDR3aa: ASSLNLPGVKVGTEAF

j_gene: TRBJ2-6
len: 13
v_gene: TRBV6-5
CDR3aa: ASKLSLSGANVLT

j_gene: TRBJ2-1
len: 13
v_gene: TRBV28
CDR3aa: ASSLGLALYNEQF

j_gene: TRBJ1-3
len: 10
v_gene: TRBV7-8
CDR3aa: ASSPQGNTIY

j_gene: TRBJ1-1
len: 10
v_gene: TRBV7-9
CDR3aa: ASSLGEGEAF

j_gene: TRBJ1-2
len: 13
v_gene: TRBV28
CDR3aa: ASSLAVEVHYGYT

j_gene: TRBJ2-4
len: 13
v_gene: TRBV7-2
CDR3aa: ASSPLASGGNIQY

j_gene: TRBJ2-5
len: 12
v_gene: TRBV7-3
CDR3aa: ASSLWPGQETQY

j_gene: TRBJ1-4
len: 12
v_gene: TRBV7-9
CDR3aa: ASSPRATNEKLF

j_gene: TRBJ1-6
len: 12
v_gene: TRBV5-1
CDR3aa: ASRDGQGSSPLH

j_gene: TRBJ1-2
len: 13
v_gene: TRBV9
CDR3aa: ASSLRTDSNYGYT

j_gene: TRBJ2-3
len: 13
v_gene: TRBV5-6
CDR3aa: ASSYQGGAGAQEY

j_gene: TRBJ2-1
len: 11
v_gene: TRBV3-1/TRBV3-2
CDR3aa: ASSFSQGVGQF

j_gene: TRBJ1-1
len: 11
v_gene: TRBV5-6
CDR3aa: ASSLSAKTEAF

j_gene: TRBJ1-2
len: 12
v_gene: TRBV19
CDR3aa: ASSPGGLNNGYT

j_gene: TRBJ2-1
len: 11
v_gene: TRBV5-4
CDR3aa: ASSLGSGFEQF

j_gene: TRBJ2-7
len: 13
v_gene: TRBV5-8
CDR3aa: ASSLRAMYPYEQY

j_gene: TRBJ2-5
len: 13
v_gene: TRBV3-1/TRBV3-2
CDR3aa: ASSDRTGYSWTQY

j_gene: TRBJ2-5
len: 10
v_gene: TRBV15
CDR3aa: ATSRDKETQY

j_gene: TRBJ2-5
len: 12
v_gene: TRBV18
CDR3aa: ASSAGTGGETQY

j_gene: TRBJ2-3
len: 12
v_gene: TRBV11-2
CDR3aa: ASGAGRSTDTQY